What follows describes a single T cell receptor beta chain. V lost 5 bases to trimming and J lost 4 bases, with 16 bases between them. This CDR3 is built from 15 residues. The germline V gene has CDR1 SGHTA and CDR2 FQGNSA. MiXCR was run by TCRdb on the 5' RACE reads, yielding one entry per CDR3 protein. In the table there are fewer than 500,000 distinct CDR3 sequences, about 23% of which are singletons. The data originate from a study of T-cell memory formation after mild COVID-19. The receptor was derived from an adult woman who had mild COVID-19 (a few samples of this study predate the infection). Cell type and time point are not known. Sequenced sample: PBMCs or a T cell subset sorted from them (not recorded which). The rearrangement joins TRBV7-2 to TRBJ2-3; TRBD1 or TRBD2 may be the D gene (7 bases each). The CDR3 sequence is CASSQQGGAADTQYF. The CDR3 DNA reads TGTGCCAGCAGCCAGCAGGGGGGGGCGGCAGATACGCAGTATTTT.